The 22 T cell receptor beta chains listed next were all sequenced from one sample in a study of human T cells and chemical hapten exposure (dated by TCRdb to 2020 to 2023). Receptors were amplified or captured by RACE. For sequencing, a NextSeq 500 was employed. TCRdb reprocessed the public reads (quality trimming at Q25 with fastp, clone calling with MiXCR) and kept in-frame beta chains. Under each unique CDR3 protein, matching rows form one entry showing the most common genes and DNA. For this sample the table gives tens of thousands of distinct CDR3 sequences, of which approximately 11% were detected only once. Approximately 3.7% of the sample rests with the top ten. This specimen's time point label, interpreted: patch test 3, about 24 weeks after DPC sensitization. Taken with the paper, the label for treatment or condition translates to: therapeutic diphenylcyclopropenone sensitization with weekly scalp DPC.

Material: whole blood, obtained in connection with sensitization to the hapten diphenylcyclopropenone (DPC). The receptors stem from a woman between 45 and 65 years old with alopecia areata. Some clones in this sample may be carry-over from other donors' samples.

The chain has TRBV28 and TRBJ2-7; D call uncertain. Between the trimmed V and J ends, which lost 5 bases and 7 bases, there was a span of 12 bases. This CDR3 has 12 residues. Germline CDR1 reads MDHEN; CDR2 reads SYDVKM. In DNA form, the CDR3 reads TGTGCCAGCAGTCAACGCGTTAAGGAGCAGTACTTC. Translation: CASSQRVKEQYF.

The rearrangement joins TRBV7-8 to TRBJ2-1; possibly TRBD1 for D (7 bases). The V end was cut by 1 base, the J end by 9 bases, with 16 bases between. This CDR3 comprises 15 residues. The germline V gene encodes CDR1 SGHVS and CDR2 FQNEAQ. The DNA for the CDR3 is TGTGCCAGCAGCTTAGGGGGAGACAGGGAGGCTGAGCAGTTCTTC. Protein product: CASSLGGDREAEQFF.

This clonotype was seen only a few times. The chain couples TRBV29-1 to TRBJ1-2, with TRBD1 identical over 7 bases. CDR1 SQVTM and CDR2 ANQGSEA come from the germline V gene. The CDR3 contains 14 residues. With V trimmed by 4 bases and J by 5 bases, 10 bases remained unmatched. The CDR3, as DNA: TGCAGCGTTGGGACAGGTCAAAGTTGGTATGGCTACACCTTC. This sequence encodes CSVGTGQSWYGYTF.

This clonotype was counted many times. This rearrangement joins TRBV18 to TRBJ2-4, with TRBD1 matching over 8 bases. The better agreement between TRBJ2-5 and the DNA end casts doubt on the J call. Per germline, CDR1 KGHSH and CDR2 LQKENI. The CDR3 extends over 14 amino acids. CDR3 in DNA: TGTGCCAGCTCACCGGATACCGGACAGGGGACCCAGTACTTC. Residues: CASSPDTGQGTQYF.

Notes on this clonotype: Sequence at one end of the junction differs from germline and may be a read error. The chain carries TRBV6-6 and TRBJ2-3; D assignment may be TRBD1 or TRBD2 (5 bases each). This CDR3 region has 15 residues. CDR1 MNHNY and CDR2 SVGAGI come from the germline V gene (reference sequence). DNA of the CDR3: TGTGCCAGCAGTAGCTATGGGGGAAGCACAGATACCCAGTATTTT. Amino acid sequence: CASSSYGGSTDTQYF.

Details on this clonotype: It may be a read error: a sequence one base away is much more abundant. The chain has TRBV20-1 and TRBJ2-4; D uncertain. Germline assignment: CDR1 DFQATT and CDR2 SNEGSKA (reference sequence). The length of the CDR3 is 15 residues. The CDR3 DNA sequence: TGCAGTGCCCCGCCCGCCGGCACCGCCAAAAACTTTCAGTACTTC. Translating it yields CSAPPAGTAKNFQYF.

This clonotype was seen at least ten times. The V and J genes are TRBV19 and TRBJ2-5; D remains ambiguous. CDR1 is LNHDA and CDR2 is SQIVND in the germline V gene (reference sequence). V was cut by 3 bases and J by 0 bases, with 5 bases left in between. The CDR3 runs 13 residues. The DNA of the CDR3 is TGTGCCAGTAGTATTCAGTACCAAGAGACCCAGTACTTC. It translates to CASSIQYQETQYF.

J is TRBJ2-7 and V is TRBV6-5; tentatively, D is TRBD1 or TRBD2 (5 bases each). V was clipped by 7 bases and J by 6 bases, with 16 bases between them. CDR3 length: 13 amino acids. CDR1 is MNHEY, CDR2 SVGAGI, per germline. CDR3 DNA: TGTGCCAGCAAGAGGGCGGCAGGGTTCGAGCAGTACTTC. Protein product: CASKRAAGFEQYF.

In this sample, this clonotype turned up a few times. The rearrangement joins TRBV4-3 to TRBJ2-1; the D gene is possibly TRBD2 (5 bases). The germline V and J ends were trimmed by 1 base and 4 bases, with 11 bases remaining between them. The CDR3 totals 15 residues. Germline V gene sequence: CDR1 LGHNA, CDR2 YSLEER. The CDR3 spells CASSQAYGSYNEQFF. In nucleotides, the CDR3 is TGCGCCAGCAGCCAAGCTTATGGGAGTTACAATGAGCAGTTCTTC.

CDR3 sequence (DNA): TGTGCCAGCAGTGGGTTTGGTACGCAGTATTTT. Protein sequence: CASSGFGTQYF. The chain uses TRBV25-1 and TRBJ2-3; D is uncertain. The CDR3 covers 11 residues. V was pared by 4 bases and J by 8 bases, with 7 bases between. The germline CDR1 and CDR2 sequences are MGHDK and SYGVNS.

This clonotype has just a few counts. CDR3 sequence reads: CASNPGTGVTYEQYF. The CDR3 bases are TGTGCCAGCAATCCCGGGACAGGGGTAACCTACGAGCAGTACTTC. The genes are TRBV6-2 or TRBV6-3 and TRBJ2-7, with 10 positions matching TRBD1. Germline lookup yields CDR1 MNHEY and CDR2 SVGEGT. This CDR3 comprises 15 residues. V lost 7 bases to trimming and J lost 2 bases; unmatched junction nucleotides: 8.

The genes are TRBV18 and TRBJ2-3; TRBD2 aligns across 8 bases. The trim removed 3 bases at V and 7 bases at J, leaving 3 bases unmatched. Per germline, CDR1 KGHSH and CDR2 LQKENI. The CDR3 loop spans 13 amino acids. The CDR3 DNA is TGTGCCAGCTCACCGACTAGCGTAAATACGCAGTATTTT. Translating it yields CASSPTSVNTQYF. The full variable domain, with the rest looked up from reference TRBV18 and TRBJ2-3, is NAGVMQNPRHLVRRRGQEARLRCSPMKGHSHVYWYRQLPEEGLKFMVYLQKENIIDESGMPKERFSAEFPKEGPSILRIQQVVRGDSAAYFCASSPTSVNTQYFGPGTRLTVL.

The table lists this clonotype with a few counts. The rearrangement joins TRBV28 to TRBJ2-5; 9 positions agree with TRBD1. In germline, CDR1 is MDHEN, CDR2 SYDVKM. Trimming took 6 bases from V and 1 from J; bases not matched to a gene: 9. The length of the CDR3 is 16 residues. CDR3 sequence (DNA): TGTGCCAGCAGCTTAGCACAGGGGGCGGGCCAAGAGACCCAGTACTTC. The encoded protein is CASSLAQGAGQETQYF.

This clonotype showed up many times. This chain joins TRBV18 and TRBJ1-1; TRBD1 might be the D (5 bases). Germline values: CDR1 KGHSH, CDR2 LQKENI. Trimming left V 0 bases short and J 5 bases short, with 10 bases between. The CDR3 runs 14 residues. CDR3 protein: CASSPPWQGTEAFF. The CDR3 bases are TGTGCCAGCTCACCACCGTGGCAGGGTACTGAAGCTTTCTTT. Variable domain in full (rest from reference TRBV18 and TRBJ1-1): NAGVMQNPRHLVRRRGQEARLRCSPMKGHSHVYWYRQLPEEGLKFMVYLQKENIIDESGMPKERFSAEFPKEGPSILRIQQVVRGDSAAYFCASSPPWQGTEAFFGQGTRLTVV.

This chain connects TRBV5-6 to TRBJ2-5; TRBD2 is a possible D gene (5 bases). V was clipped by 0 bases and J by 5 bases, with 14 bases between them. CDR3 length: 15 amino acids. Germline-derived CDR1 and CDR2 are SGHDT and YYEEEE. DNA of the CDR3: TGTGCCAGCAGCTTGGACCGAGGGCCGCAGGAGACCCAGTACTTC. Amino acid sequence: CASSLDRGPQETQYF.

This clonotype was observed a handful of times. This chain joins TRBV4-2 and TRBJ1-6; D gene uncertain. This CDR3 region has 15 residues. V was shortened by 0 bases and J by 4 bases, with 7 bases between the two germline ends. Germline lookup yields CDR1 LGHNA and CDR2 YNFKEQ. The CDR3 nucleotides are TGTGCCAGCAGCCAAGAAGACGGGTATAATTCACCCCTCCACTTT. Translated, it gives CASSQEDGYNSPLHF.

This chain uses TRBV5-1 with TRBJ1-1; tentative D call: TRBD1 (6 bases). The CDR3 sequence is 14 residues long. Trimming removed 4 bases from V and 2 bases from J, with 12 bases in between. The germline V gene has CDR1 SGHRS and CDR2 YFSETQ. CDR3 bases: TGCGCCAGCAGCGCCGAACAGGGAAACACTGAAGCTTTCTTT. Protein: CASSAEQGNTEAFF.

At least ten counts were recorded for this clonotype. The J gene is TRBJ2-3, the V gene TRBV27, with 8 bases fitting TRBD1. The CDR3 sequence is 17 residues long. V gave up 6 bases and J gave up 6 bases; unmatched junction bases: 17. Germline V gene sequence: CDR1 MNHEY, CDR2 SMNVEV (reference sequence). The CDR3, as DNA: TGTGCCAGCAGCAACTTGGAGTCAGGGGGCAGAAGGGATACGCAGTATTTT. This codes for CASSNLESGGRRDTQYF.

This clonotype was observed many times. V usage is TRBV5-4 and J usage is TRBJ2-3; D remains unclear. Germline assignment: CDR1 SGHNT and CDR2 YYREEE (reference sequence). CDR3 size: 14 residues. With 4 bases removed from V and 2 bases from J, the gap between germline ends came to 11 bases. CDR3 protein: CASSSWTYTDTQYF. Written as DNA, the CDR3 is TGTGCCAGCAGCAGTTGGACGTACACAGATACGCAGTATTTT.

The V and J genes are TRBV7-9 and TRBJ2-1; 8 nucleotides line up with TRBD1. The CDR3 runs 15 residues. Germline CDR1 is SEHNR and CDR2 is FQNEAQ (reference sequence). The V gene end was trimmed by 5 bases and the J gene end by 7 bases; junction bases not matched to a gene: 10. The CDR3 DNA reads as TGTGCCAGCAGCCCCCGACAGGGGATCCTAAATGAGCAGTTCTTC. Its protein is CASSPRQGILNEQFF.

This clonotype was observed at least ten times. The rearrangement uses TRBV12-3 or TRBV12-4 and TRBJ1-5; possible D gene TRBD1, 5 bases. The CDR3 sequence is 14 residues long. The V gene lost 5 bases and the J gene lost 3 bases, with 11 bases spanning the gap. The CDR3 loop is CASSLGRVNQPQHF. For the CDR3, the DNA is TGTGCCAGCAGTCTGGGACGGGTCAATCAGCCCCAGCATTTT.

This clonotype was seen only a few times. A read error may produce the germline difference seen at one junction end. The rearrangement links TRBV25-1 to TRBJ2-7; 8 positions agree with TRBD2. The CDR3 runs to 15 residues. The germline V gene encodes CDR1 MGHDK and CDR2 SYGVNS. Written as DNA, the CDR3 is TGTGCCAACACCTACCCGGGACTAGGGTCCTCCGAGCAGTACTTC. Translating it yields CANTYPGLGSSEQYF.